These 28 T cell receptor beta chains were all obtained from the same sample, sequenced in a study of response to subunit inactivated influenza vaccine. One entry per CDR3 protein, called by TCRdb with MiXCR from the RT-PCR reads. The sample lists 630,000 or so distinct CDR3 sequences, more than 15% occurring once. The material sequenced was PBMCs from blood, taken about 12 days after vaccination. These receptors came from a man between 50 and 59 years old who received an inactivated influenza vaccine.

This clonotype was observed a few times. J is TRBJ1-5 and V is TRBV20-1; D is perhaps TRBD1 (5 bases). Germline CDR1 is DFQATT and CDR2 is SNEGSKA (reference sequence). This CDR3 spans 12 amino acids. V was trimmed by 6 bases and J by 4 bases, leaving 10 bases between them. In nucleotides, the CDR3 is TGCAGTGCCGCAGGGAATAATCAGCCCCAGCATTTT. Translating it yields CSAAGNNQPQHF.

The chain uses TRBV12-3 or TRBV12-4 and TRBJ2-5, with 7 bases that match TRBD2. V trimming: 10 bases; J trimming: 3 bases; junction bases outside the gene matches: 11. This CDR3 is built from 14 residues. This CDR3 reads CATARGDREETQYF. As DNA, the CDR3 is TGTGCCACTGCCCGGGGGGACCGGGAAGAGACCCAGTACTTC.

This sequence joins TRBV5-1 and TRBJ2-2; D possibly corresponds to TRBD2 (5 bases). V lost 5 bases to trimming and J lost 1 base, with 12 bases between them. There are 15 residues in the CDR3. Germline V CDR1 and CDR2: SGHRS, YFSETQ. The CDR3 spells CASSTRVGNTGELFF. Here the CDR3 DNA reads TGCGCCAGCAGTACTAGAGTAGGGAACACCGGGGAGCTGTTTTTT.

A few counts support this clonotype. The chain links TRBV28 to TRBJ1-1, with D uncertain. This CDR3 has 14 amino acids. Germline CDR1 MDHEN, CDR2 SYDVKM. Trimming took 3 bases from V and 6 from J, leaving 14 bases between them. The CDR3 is CASSLDGGWAEAFF. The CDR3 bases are TGTGCCAGCAGTTTGGACGGCGGCTGGGCTGAAGCTTTCTTT. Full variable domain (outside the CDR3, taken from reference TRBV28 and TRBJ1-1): DVKVTQSSRYLVKRTGEKVFLECVQDMDHENMFWYRQDPGLGLRLIYFSYDVKMKEKGDIPEGYSVSREKKERFSLILESASTNQTSMYLCASSLDGGWAEAFFGQGTRLTVV.

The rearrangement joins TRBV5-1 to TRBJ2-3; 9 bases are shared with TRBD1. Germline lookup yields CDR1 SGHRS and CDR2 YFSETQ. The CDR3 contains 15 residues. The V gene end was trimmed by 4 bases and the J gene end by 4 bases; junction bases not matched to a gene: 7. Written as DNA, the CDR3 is TGCGCCAGCAGCCCCGGGACAGGGACTCCAGATACGCAGTATTTT. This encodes CASSPGTGTPDTQYF. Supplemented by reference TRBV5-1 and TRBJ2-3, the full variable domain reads KAGVTQTPRYLIKTRGQQVTLSCSPISGHRSVSWYQQTPGQGLQFLFEYFSETQRNKGNFPGRFSGRQFSNSRSEMNVSTLELGDSALYLCASSPGTGTPDTQYFGPGTRLTVL.

The CDR3 nucleotides are TGTGCCAGCAGAGCGGGGGTCAGCACAGATACGCAGTATTTT. Its protein product is CASRAGVSTDTQYF. The V call is TRBV2, the J call TRBJ2-3; TRBD2 aligns across 8 bases. The CDR3 has 14 residues. J lost 0 bases, V lost 6 bases, and 2 bases had no gene match. Looked up from germline, CDR1 is SNHLY and CDR2 is FYNNEI.

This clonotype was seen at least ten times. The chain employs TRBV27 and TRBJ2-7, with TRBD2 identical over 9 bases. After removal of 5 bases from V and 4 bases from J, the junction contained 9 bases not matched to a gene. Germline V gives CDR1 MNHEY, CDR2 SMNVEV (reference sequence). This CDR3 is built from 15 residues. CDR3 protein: CASSPSLSGSYEQYF. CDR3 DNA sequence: TGTGCCAGCAGTCCGAGCCTTAGCGGGAGTTACGAGCAGTACTTC.

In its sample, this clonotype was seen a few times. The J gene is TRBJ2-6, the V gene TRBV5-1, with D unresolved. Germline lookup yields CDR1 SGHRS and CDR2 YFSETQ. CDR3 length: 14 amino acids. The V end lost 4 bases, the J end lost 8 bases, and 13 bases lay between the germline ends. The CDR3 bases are TGCGCCAGCAGCCAGGACGGCGGAACCAACGTCCTGACTTTC. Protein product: CASSQDGGTNVLTF.

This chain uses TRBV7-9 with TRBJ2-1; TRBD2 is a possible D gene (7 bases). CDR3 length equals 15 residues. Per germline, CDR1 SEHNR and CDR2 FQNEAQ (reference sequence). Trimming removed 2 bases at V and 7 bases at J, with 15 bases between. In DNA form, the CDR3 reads TGTGCCAGCAGCTTATTCGGGGGGCTGGGGAATGAGCAGTTCTTC. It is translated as CASSLFGGLGNEQFF.

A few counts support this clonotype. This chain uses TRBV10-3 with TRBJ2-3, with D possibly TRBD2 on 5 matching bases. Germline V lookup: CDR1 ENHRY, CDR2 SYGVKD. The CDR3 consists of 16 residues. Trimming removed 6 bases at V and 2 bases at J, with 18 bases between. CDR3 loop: CAISPVFGVSTDTQYF. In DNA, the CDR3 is TGTGCCATCAGCCCCGTTTTCGGGGTATCCACAGATACGCAGTATTTT.

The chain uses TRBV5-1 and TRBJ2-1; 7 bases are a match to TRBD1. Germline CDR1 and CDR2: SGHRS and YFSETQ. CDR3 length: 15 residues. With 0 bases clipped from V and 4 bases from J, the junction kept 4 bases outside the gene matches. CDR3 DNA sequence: TGCGCCAGCAGCTTGGAGGGGGCGGATTACAATGAGCAGTTCTTC. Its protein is CASSLEGADYNEQFF. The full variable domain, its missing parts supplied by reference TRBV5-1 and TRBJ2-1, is KAGVTQTPRYLIKTRGQQVTLSCSPISGHRSVSWYQQTPGQGLQFLFEYFSETQRNKGNFPGRFSGRQFSNSRSEMNVSTLELGDSALYLCASSLEGADYNEQFFGPGTRLTVL.

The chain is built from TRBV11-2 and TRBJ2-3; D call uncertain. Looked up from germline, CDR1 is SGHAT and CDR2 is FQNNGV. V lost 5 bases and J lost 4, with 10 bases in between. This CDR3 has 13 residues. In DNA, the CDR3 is TGTGCCAGCAGCCCACGGCATCCAGATACGCAGTATTTT. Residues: CASSPRHPDTQYF.

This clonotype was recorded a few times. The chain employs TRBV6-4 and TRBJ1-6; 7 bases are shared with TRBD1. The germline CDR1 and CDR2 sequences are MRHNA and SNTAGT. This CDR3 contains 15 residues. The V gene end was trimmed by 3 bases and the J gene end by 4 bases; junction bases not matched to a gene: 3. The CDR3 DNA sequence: TGTGCCAGCAGTGAGTCCAGGGGGTATAATTCACCCCTCCACTTT. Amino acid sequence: CASSESRGYNSPLHF.

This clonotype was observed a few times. The CDR3: CASSLFGLAKNIQYF. In DNA form, the CDR3 reads TGTGCCAGCAGTTTATTTGGGCTAGCCAAAAACATTCAGTACTTC. V usage is TRBV28 and J usage is TRBJ2-4; no clear D gene. V lost 1 base and J 0 bases, leaving 7 bases between the germline ends. Per the germline V gene, CDR1 is MDHEN and CDR2 is SYDVKM. The CDR3 covers 15 residues.

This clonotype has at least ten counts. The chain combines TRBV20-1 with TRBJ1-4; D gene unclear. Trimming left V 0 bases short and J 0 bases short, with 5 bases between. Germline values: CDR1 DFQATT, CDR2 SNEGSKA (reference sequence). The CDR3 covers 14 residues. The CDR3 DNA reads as TGCAGTGCTAGAGAGGGTGCAACTAATGAAAAACTGTTTTTT. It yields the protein CSAREGATNEKLFF.

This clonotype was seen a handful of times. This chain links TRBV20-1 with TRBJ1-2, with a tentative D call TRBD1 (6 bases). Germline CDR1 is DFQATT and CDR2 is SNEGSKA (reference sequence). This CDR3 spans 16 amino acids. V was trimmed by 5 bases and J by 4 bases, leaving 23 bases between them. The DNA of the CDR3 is TGCAGTGCTCCTGAGCCAAACCGGACAGTATCCTATGGCTACACCTTC. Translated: CSAPEPNRTVSYGYTF.

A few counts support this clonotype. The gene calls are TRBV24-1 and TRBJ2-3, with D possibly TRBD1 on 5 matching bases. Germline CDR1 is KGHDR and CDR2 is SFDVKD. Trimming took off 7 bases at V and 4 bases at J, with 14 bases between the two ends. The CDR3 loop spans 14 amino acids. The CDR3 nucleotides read TGTGCCACCAGCCGAAGGGGTCCCGCAGATACGCAGTATTTT. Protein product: CATSRRGPADTQYF.

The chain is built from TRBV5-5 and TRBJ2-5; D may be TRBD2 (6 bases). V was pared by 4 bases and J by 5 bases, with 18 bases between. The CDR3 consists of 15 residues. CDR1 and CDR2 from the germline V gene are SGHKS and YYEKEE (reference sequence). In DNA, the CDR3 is TGTGCCAGCAGCCGCACCCCCCAAGGAGGGGAGACCCAGTACTTC. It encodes CASSRTPQGGETQYF.

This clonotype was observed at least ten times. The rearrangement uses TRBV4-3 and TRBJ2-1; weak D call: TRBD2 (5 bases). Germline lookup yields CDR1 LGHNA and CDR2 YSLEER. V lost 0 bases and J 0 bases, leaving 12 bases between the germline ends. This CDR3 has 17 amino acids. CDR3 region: CASSQDLRASSYNEQFF. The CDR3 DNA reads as TGCGCCAGCAGCCAAGATCTGCGGGCGTCCTCCTACAATGAGCAGTTCTTC.

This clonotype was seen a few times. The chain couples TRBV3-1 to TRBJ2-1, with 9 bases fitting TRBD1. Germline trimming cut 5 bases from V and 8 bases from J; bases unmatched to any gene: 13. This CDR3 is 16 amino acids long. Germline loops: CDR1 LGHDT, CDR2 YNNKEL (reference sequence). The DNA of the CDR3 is TGTGCCAGCAGCGTATACAGGGGGCTAAATTTCTATGAGCAGTTCTTC. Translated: CASSVYRGLNFYEQFF.

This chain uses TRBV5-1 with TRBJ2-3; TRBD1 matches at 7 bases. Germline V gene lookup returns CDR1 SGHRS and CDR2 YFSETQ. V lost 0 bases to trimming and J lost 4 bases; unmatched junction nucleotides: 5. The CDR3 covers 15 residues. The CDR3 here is CASSLEGTVADTQYF. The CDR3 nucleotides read TGCGCCAGCAGCTTGGAGGGGACAGTTGCAGATACGCAGTATTTT.

The CDR3 spells CASSYASGTSGSYEQYF. CDR3 DNA: TGTGCCAGCAGTTACGCCTCCGGGACTAGCGGGAGCTACGAGCAGTACTTC. This chain joins TRBV6-5 and TRBJ2-7, with TRBD2 identical over 14 bases. The CDR3 is 17 amino acids. CDR1 and CDR2 (germline): MNHEY, SVGAGI. Trimming removed 2 bases from V and 3 bases from J; junction bases left unmatched: 6.

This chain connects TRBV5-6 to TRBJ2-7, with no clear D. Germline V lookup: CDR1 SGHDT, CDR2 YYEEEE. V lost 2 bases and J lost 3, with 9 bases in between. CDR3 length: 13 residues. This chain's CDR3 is CASSFLIDYEQYF. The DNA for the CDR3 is TGTGCCAGCAGCTTCCTAATCGACTACGAGCAGTACTTC.

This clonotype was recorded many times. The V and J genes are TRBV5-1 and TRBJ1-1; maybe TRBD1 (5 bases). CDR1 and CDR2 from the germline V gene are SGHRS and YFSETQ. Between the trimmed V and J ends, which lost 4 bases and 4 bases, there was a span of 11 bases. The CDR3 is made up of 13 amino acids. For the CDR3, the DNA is TGCGCCAGCAGCCAAGGACAACGCACTGAAGCTTTCTTT. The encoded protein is CASSQGQRTEAFF.

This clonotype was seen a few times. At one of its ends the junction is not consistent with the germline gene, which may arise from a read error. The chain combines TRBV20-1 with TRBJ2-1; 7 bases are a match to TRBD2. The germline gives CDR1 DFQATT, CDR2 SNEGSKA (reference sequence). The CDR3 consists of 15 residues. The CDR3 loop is CSARWASGPYNEQFF. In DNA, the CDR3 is TGCAGCGCTAGATGGGCTAGCGGACCCTACAATGAGCAGTTCTTC.

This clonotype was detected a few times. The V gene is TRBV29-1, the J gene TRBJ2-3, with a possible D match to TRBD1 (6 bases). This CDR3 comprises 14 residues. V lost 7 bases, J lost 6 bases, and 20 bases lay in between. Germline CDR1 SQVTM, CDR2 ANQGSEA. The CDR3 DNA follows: TGCAGCGCGAATTGGGACACTTTTTGGGATACGCAGTATTTT. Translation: CSANWDTFWDTQYF.

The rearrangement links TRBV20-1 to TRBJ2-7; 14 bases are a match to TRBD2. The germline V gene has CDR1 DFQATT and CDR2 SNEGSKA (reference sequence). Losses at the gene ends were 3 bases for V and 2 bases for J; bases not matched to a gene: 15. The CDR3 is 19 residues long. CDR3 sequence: CSASKASDPGLAGAYEQYF. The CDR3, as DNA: TGCAGTGCTAGCAAAGCGTCGGACCCGGGACTAGCGGGGGCCTACGAGCAGTACTTC.

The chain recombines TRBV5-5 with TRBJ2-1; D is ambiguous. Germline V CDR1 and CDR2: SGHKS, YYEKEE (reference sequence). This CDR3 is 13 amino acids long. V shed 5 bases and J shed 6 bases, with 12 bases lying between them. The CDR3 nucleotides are TGTGCCAGCAGTTTTGCGATTATCAATGAGCAGTTCTTC. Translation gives CASSFAIINEQFF.